A selection of T cell receptor beta chains follows, all from one sample in a study of early T cells in non-severe SARS-CoV-2 infection. TCRdb independently ran MiXCR on the 5' RACE reads; one entry per CDR3 protein. The sample lists tens of thousands of distinct CDR3 sequences; less than 5% were seen once. Input material: whole blood. Receptors were obtained from an adult who was a healthcare worker with PCR-confirmed SARS-CoV-2 infection or an uninfected control (not recorded which). CDR3s include the opening cysteine and the closing phenylalanine or tryptophan. D genes are given only for firm matches. Size values are once, few and many counts, or a class for expanded clones, and some rows have none.

clone size	V gene	D gene	J gene	CDR3 length	CDR3 protein	CDR3 DNA
-	TRBV11-2	TRBD2	TRBJ2-1	16	CASTVLGGSFGNEQFF	TGTGCCAGCACCGTCCTTGGCGGGAGCTTTGGGAATGAGCAGTTCTTC
many	TRBV2	TRBD1	TRBJ1-2	14	CASNRDRSNYGYTF	TGTGCCAGCAATAGGGACAGGAGTAACTATGGCTACACCTTC
many	TRBV27	TRBD1	TRBJ2-7	16	CASSLSSGTGFHEQYF	TGTGCCAGCAGTTTATCGTCCGGGACAGGGTTCCACGAGCAGTACTTC
many	TRBV6-5	TRBD1	TRBJ2-1	15	CASSLNRGSYNEQFF	TGTGCCAGCAGCCTTAACAGGGGCTCCTACAATGAGCAGTTCTTC
many	TRBV21-1	-	TRBJ2-4	20	CASSKLPSSLNGLAKNIQYF	TGTGCCAGCAGCAAACTACCTTCGTCCCTAAACGGACTGGCCAAAAACATTCAGTACTTC
few	TRBV6-6	-	TRBJ2-1	14	CASSYSRVYNEQFF	TGTGCCAGCAGTTACTCCAGGGTTTACAATGAGCAGTTCTTC
many	TRBV29-1	TRBD1	TRBJ2-7	14	CSVAETGISYEQYF	TGCAGCGTTGCCGAGACAGGGATCTCCTACGAGCAGTACTTC
many	TRBV3-1	-	TRBJ1-3	17	CASSQVGGLDSGNTIYF	TGTGCCAGCAGCCAAGTGGGGGGCCTCGACTCTGGAAACACCATATATTTT
-	TRBV6-5	TRBD2	TRBJ2-1	17	CASGYSGLAGGYNEQFF	TGTGCCAGCGGTTACTCGGGACTAGCGGGAGGTTACAATGAGCAGTTCTTC
many	TRBV4-2	-	TRBJ2-7	13	CASSLSKGSEQYF	TGTGCCAGCAGCCTTTCTAAAGGGTCCGAGCAGTACTTC
many	TRBV4-3	-	TRBJ2-5	15	CASSPSYGVQETQYF	TGCGCCAGCAGCCCGTCTTACGGGGTCCAAGAGACCCAGTACTTC